The 21 T cell receptor beta chains in this list originate from one sample, sequenced in a study of response to subunit inactivated influenza vaccine. TCRdb analysed the RT-PCR reads with MiXCR anew, one entry per CDR3 protein. The table has a few hundred thousand distinct CDR3 sequences, 10% to 12% seen once. The sample also formed part of further work on T cells expressing NK-cell markers. That source reports: A 5'RACE template switching approach incorporating UMIs was used to make TCR beta cDNA.

The input for sequencing was PBMCs from blood, taken on the day of vaccination. The receptor set was obtained from a man aged 45-60 years who received an inactivated influenza vaccine.

V gene TRBV7-8 combines with J gene TRBJ2-1; D is undetermined. Germline loops: CDR1 SGHVS, CDR2 FQNEAQ. V gave up 3 bases and J gave up 10 bases, with 7 bases separating them. This CDR3 has 11 residues. CDR3 sequence: CASSFSLEQFF. Here the CDR3 DNA reads TGTGCCAGCAGCTTCAGTTTGGAGCAGTTCTTC.

V is TRBV7-9 and J is TRBJ2-1, with 14 bases fitting TRBD2. The V gene end was trimmed by 5 bases and the J gene end by 9 bases; junction bases not matched to a gene: 6. CDR3 size: 15 residues. The V gene's germline CDR1 is SEHNR and CDR2 FQNEAQ (reference sequence). In DNA form, the CDR3 reads TGTGCCAGCAGCCAGGGACTAGCGGGAGTTAGTGAGCAGTTCTTC. Protein product: CASSQGLAGVSEQFF.

V is TRBV20-1 and J is TRBJ2-7; 9 bases map to TRBD1. V shed 4 bases, J shed 0 bases, and the junction held 7 bases outside the gene matches. There are 15 residues in the CDR3. The germline V gene encodes CDR1 DFQATT and CDR2 SNEGSKA (reference sequence). CDR3 sequence: CSATNRDRVSYEQYF. The CDR3 DNA sequence: TGCAGTGCTACCAACCGGGACAGGGTCTCCTACGAGCAGTACTTC.

This clonotype turned up a few times. The J gene is TRBJ2-7, the V gene TRBV20-1; D gene unclear. Germline V gene lookup returns CDR1 DFQATT and CDR2 SNEGSKA (reference sequence). This CDR3 has 12 amino acids. V lost 5 bases and J 2 bases, leaving 10 bases between the germline ends. This CDR3 reads CSAGRFPYEQYF. CDR3 sequence (DNA): TGCAGTGCTGGACGGTTTCCCTACGAGCAGTACTTC.

This clonotype showed up many times. V gene TRBV20-1 combines with J gene TRBJ2-1, with a weak D call TRBD1 (5 bases). Germline values: CDR1 DFQATT, CDR2 SNEGSKA (reference sequence). CDR3 size: 15 residues. V was trimmed by 6 bases and J by 5 bases, leaving 20 bases between them. In DNA form, the CDR3 reads TGCAGTGCCCTAAACCAGGGAAGCTTTGACAATGAGCAGTTCTTC. Residues: CSALNQGSFDNEQFF.

This clonotype was counted only a few times. The chain joins TRBV7-2 to TRBJ1-2; no firm D call. Germline CDR1 and CDR2: SGHTA and FQGNSA. The CDR3 contains 13 residues. Trimming took off 5 bases at V and 8 bases at J, with 15 bases between the two ends. CDR3 bases: TGTGCCAGCAGCGTCGGGGTACTAGAGGGCTACACCTTC. It encodes CASSVGVLEGYTF.

This clonotype was seen repeatedly, ten times or more. The rearrangement joins TRBV15 to TRBJ2-1; D call uncertain. V lost 1 base, J lost 4 bases, and 8 bases lay in between. The length of the CDR3 is 14 residues. The germline CDR1 and CDR2 sequences are LNHNV and YYDKDF (reference sequence). Written as DNA, the CDR3 is TGTGCCACCAGCAGAGTCGACGGATACAATGAGCAGTTCTTC. Its protein product is CATSRVDGYNEQFF.

Remarks on this clonotype: Mismatch with germline at one junction end may stem from a read error. V and J are TRBV29-1 and TRBJ2-5; D ambiguous. CDR1 and CDR2 (germline): SQVTM, ANQGSEA. The CDR3 sequence is 10 residues long. CDR3 region: CTVDQETQYF. Here the CDR3 DNA reads TGCACCGTTGACCAAGAGACCCAGTACTTC. Together with reference TRBV29-1 and TRBJ2-5, the CDR3 gives the full variable domain: SAVISQKPSRDICQRGTSLTIQCQVDSQVTMMFWYRQQPGQSLTLIATANQGSEATYESGFVIDKFPISRPNLTFSTLTVSNMSPEDSSIYLCTVDQETQYFGPGTRLLVL.

V gene TRBV18 combines with J gene TRBJ2-3; the D is unclear. V was clipped by 6 bases and J by 4 bases, with 11 bases between them. Germline V CDR1 and CDR2: KGHSH, LQKENI. The CDR3 loop spans 13 amino acids. The CDR3 sequence: CASSPGFADTQYF. CDR3 sequence (DNA): TGTGCCAGCTCTCCCGGGTTCGCAGATACGCAGTATTTT.

The CDR3 protein is CASSQGTSGGIFTDTQYF. As DNA, the CDR3 is TGCGCCAGCAGCCAAGGGACTAGCGGGGGAATTTTCACAGATACGCAGTATTTT. The chain links TRBV4-3 to TRBJ2-3; 13 bases fit TRBD2. J lost 2 bases, V lost 1 base, and 6 bases had no gene match. Germline CDR1 is LGHNA and CDR2 is YSLEER. The CDR3 has 18 residues.

This clonotype occurred once. This chain connects TRBV29-1 to TRBJ2-3; 7 bases agree with TRBD1. The germline V gene has CDR1 SQVTM and CDR2 ANQGSEA. CDR3 length: 13 residues. J gave up 2 bases and V 2 bases, and 1 base lay outside the gene matches. Here the CDR3 DNA reads TGCAGCGTTGAAACAGGGGCCACAGATACGCAGTATTTT. This sequence encodes CSVETGATDTQYF.

The chain joins TRBV20-1 to TRBJ2-7; D unclear. The V and J ends lost 5 bases and 7 bases respectively, with 21 bases between them. CDR1 and CDR2 (germline): DFQATT, SNEGSKA (reference sequence). The CDR3 runs 14 residues. As DNA, the CDR3 is TGCAGTGCTCCCCGACTGTCGAGGCCTGGGGAGCAGTACTTC. Amino acid sequence: CSAPRLSRPGEQYF.

The chain joins TRBV24-1 to TRBJ2-1; D tentatively fits TRBD1 or TRBD2 (6 bases each). The CDR3 length is 16 residues. V dropped 1 base and J dropped 0 bases, with 9 bases sitting between them. The V gene's germline CDR1 is KGHDR and CDR2 SFDVKD. In nucleotides, the CDR3 is TGTGCCACCAGTGATTTAGGGGGGAACTCCTACAATGAGCAGTTCTTC. Its protein product is CATSDLGGNSYNEQFF.

This clonotype has just a few counts. In DNA form, the CDR3 reads TGTGCCAGCAGCCAGGGTAGCGGGAGCTACGAGCAGTACTTC. Translating gives CASSQGSGSYEQYF. This chain links TRBV4-2 with TRBJ2-7; TRBD2 matches 9 bases. CDR3 size: 14 residues. Per the germline V gene, CDR1 is LGHNA and CDR2 is YNFKEQ. After removal of 3 bases from V and 3 bases from J, the junction contained 3 bases not matched to a gene.

This chain joins TRBV29-1 and TRBJ2-1; TRBD2 might be the D (6 bases). The CDR3 is 14 amino acids. Germline V gene lookup returns CDR1 SQVTM and CDR2 ANQGSEA. V was pared by 4 bases and J by 10 bases, with 20 bases between. CDR3 coding DNA: TGCAGCGTTGGGGGCGGGAATTCGTTGGCGGAGCAGTTCTTC. This gives the protein CSVGGGNSLAEQFF.

CDR3 nucleotides: TGTGCCAGCAGTTTAGTCACAGCTAGCGGGAGGTACGAGCAGTACTTC. The encoded protein is CASSLVTASGRYEQYF. The chain joins TRBV12-3 or TRBV12-4 to TRBJ2-7; 11 bases fit TRBD2. This CDR3 comprises 16 residues. The junction had 6 bases not matched to a gene; V was cut back by 1 base and J by 4 bases.

This sequence joins TRBV15 and TRBJ2-1, with 9 nucleotides matching TRBD2. The J segment lost 9 bases and the V segment lost 1 base, leaving 7 bases of the junction unmatched. The CDR3 length is 15 residues. The germline gives CDR1 LNHNV, CDR2 YYDKDF (reference sequence). The CDR3 spells CATSRVGTSISEQFF. The CDR3 nucleotides read TGTGCCACCAGCAGAGTGGGGACTAGCATCAGTGAGCAGTTCTTC.

The CDR3 bases are TGTGCCACCAGCAGACAGACAGGGGCGAACACCGGGGAGCTGTTTTTT. This codes for CATSRQTGANTGELFF. This rearrangement joins TRBV15 to TRBJ2-2, with 8 bases that match TRBD1. The CDR3 length is 16 residues. V was pared by 2 bases and J by 0 bases, with 2 bases of the junction left unmatched. The germline V gene has CDR1 LNHNV and CDR2 YYDKDF (reference sequence).

The rearrangement uses TRBV20-1 and TRBJ2-7; D is undetermined. The V and J ends lost 6 bases and 1 base respectively, with 13 bases between them. CDR3 length: 13 amino acids. The germline V gene has CDR1 DFQATT and CDR2 SNEGSKA (reference sequence). The CDR3 sequence: CSASKLSSYEQYF. CDR3 coding DNA: TGCAGTGCCTCGAAGCTATCGTCCTACGAGCAGTACTTC.

The chain is built from TRBV5-1 and TRBJ2-1, with a tentative D call TRBD1 (6 bases). CDR1 and CDR2 (germline): SGHRS, YFSETQ. The V and J ends lost 0 bases and 2 bases respectively, with 9 bases between them. The CDR3 contains 15 residues. CDR3 residues: CASSLAGETYNEQFF. The CDR3 nucleotides read TGCGCCAGCAGCTTGGCAGGGGAGACCTACAATGAGCAGTTCTTC. Combining the CDR3 with reference TRBV5-1 and TRBJ2-1 gives the whole variable domain KAGVTQTPRYLIKTRGQQVTLSCSPISGHRSVSWYQQTPGQGLQFLFEYFSETQRNKGNFPGRFSGRQFSNSRSEMNVSTLELGDSALYLCASSLAGETYNEQFFGPGTRLTVL.

The J gene is TRBJ1-5, the V gene TRBV2, with 7 bases lining up with TRBD1. The CDR3 loop spans 14 amino acids. Trimming at V came to 7 bases and at J to 2 bases, leaving 5 bases not matched to a gene. The germline V gene has CDR1 SNHLY and CDR2 FYNNEI. CDR3 amino acids: CASKGAGGNQPQHF. The CDR3 nucleotides read TGTGCCAGCAAGGGGGCTGGGGGCAATCAGCCCCAGCATTTT.